The sequence of this T cell receptor (beta chain) was determined in a study of regulatory T cells in long-lasting Graves disease. Study background: Persistence in Graves' disease required over 5 years of antithyroid drugs plus positive TSH receptor antibodies.

This clonotype was recorded a few times. Its antigen is currently unknown. Arm-PCR of CDR3 regions and iRepertoire HTBI primers were used to build TCR beta libraries. TCRdb reprocessed the multiplex PCR reads via MiXCR and lists one record per CDR3 protein. The table records about 660,000 distinct CDR3 sequences, around 32% of them present only once. Findings and limits, study-wide: Limited sample numbers may have lowered accuracy.

Time point: persistent/refractory GD, antithyroid drugs over 5 years with positive TRAb. After RNA was extracted from PBMCs, the TCR library was made from it. Material: peripheral blood mononuclear cells (PBMCs), obtained when the disease was refractory, from a patient treated with antithyroid drugs. The clonotype comes from a female donor with Graves disease.

The CDR3 region has the DNA TGCAGTGCTAGACATGGGGCCACTGAAGCTTTCTTT. This translates into CSARHGATEAFF. The chain is built from TRBV20-1 and TRBJ1-1; D perhaps matches TRBD1 (5 bases). Trimming cost V 2 bases and J 4 bases, with 8 bases left between them. This CDR3 is 12 amino acids long. In germline, CDR1 is DFQATT, CDR2 SNEGSKA (reference sequence).